The present TCR beta chain was sequenced within a study of beta chain features in type 1 diabetes. Findings and limits, study-wide: TCRB CDR3 length was moderately but significantly reduced in all four CD4+ subsets of Type 1 diabetes patients. Naive, central memory and Treg TCRB repertoires seemed to resemble each other more closely in patients than they did in healthy donors.

This clone turned up a few times. Its cognate antigen is unknown. Germline values: CDR1 MGHRA, CDR2 YSYEKL. The CDR3 extends over 17 amino acids. V gave up 1 base and J gave up 0 bases; unmatched junction bases: 6. The authors obtained over 98% purity in all sorted populations. Sequencing targeted expressed TCRB transcripts, as all isolated RNA had been reverse transcribed. Repertoires were generated with immunoSEQ multiplex PCR, while TCRdb's copy carries only in-frame clones and drops some. The table includes over 150,000 clones, around 8.6% detected once. V gene TRBV4-1 combines with J gene TRBJ2-7; TRBD2 matches at 10 bases. This clonotype originated in a woman younger than 30 with type 1 diabetes. Material for sequencing was central memory CD4+ T cells from blood. The CDR3 is CASSQGLAGAISYEQYF. The CDR3 nucleotides read TGCGCCAGCAGCCAAGGGCTAGCGGGAGCCATCTCCTACGAGCAGTACTTC.